The clone carrying this T cell receptor (beta chain) occurred once. This entry comes from a study of blood T cell repertoires in COVID-19. With 4 bases removed from V and 8 bases from J, the gap between germline ends came to 12 bases. This CDR3 spans 13 amino acids. CDR1 is SGHRS, CDR2 YFSETQ, per germline. Source study methods: Estimation of nucleated cell counts was performed using reference gene primer amplification. Repertoires were generated with immunoSEQ multiplex PCR, while TCRdb's copy carries only in-frame clones and drops some. V and J calls and clone size are given by that table; D and trimming were obtained from the DNA. This table holds about 110,000 clones, around 76% found once.

The sequence was collected from a woman at least 80 years old with acute or convalescent COVID-19. Sequenced sample: peripheral blood. The chain joins TRBV5-1 to TRBJ1-4; maybe TRBD1 (6 bases). The CDR3 nucleotides read TGCGCCAGCAGCAGTCCCCAGGGGGAAAAACTGTTTTTT. Its translation is CASSSPQGEKLFF. The whole variable domain, filled in from reference TRBV5-1 and TRBJ1-4, reads KAGVTQTPRYLIKTRGQQVTLSCSPISGHRSVSWYQQTPGQGLQFLFEYFSETQRNKGNFPGRFSGRQFSNSRSEMNVSTLELGDSALYLCASSSPQGEKLFFGSGTQLSVL.